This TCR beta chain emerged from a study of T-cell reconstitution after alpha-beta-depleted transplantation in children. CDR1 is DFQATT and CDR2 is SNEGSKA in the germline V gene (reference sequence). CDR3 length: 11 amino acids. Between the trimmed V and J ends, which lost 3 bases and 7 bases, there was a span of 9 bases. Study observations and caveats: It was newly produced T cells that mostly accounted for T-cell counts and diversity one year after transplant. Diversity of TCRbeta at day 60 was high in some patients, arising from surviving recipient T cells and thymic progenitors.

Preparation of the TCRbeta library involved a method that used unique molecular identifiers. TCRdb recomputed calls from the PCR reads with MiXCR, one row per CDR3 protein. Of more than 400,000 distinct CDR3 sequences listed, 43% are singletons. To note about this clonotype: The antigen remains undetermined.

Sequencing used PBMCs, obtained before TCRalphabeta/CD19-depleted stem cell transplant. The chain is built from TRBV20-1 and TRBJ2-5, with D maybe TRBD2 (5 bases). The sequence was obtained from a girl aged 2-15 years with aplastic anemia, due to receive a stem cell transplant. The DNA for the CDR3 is TGCAGTGCTAGGAGCGGTGTGACCCAGTACTTC. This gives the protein CSARSGVTQYF.